A selection of T cell receptor beta chains follows, all from one sample in a study of T cells after posttransplantation cyclophosphamide. The data were produced by immunoSEQ multiplex PCR, yet TCRdb's version contains in-frame clones alone and is incomplete. The sample consists of 4,500 to 5,000 clones, 65% to 90% of them appearing once. Source: PBMCs, taken 86 days after allogeneic stem cell transplant with posttransplant cyclophosphamide. All receptors derive from a male patient aged 45-60 years who received an allogeneic stem cell transplant from an unrelated donor, was CMV-positive, and had acute GVHD only. Part of the T cells may come from the graft donor. The CDR3 runs from the conserved cysteine through the conserved F or W. Fields, in order: D gene, V gene, clone size, J gene, CDR3 protein, CDR3 DNA. A D gene is named only where the DNA matches it firmly. Clone sizes are given selectively: once, few, many, or a class where the clone is expanded.

D: TRBD1; V: TRBV7-9; size: -; J: TRBJ2-7; CDR3: CASSIYRDREDEQYF; DNA: TGTGCCAGCAGTATATACCGGGACAGGGAAGACGAGCAGTACTTC
D: TRBD2; V: TRBV29-1; size: -; J: TRBJ2-1; CDR3: CSVEATSGTDNEQFF; DNA: TGCAGCGTTGAGGCTACTAGCGGGACAGACAATGAGCAGTTCTTC
D: TRBD1; V: TRBV7-9; size: few; J: TRBJ2-5; CDR3: CASSFNPLGQGNQETQYF; DNA: TGTGCCAGCAGCTTTAATCCGTTAGGACAGGGGAACCAAGAGACCCAGTACTTC
D: -; V: TRBV9; size: -; J: TRBJ2-3; CDR3: CASSGDRLEDTQYF; DNA: TGTGCCAGCAGCGGGGACAGACTAGAGGATACGCAGTATTTT
D: TRBD2; V: TRBV4-3; size: -; J: TRBJ2-5; CDR3: CASSQGQRGAETQYF; DNA: TGCGCCAGCAGCCAAGGCCAGCGGGGGGCTGAGACCCAGTACTTC
D: -; V: TRBV6-4; size: -; J: TRBJ1-1; CDR3: CASRVRENTEAFF; DNA: TGTGCCAGCAGGGTCCGGGAGAACACTGAAGCTTTCTTT
D: -; V: TRBV28; size: -; J: TRBJ2-1; CDR3: CASSQDFSKSSYNEQFF; DNA: TGTGCCAGCAGCCAGGACTTCTCCAAAAGCTCCTACAATGAGCAGTTCTTC
D: -; V: TRBV7-2; size: -; J: TRBJ1-1; CDR3: CASSLQVGDTEAFF; DNA: TGTGCCAGCAGCTTACAAGTGGGAGACACTGAAGCTTTCTTT
D: TRBD2; V: TRBV18; size: few; J: TRBJ2-1; CDR3: CASSPNRIIGRAGNEQFF; DNA: TGTGCCAGCTCACCAAATCGAATTATCGGGAGGGCCGGCAATGAGCAGTTCTTC
D: TRBD2; V: TRBV5-1; size: few; J: TRBJ2-7; CDR3: CASSPTGSSGTYEQYF; DNA: TGCGCCAGCAGCCCCACCGGCTCTAGCGGAACCTACGAGCAGTACTTC
D: TRBD2; V: TRBV7-3; size: -; J: TRBJ2-3; CDR3: CASSFLAGGGTDTQYF; DNA: TGTGCCAGCAGCTTCCTAGCGGGAGGGGGCACAGATACGCAGTATTTT
D: -; V: TRBV9; size: once; J: TRBJ1-1; CDR3: CASSPRGWDTEAFF; DNA: TGTGCCAGCAGCCCCCGAGGATGGGACACTGAAGCTTTCTTT
D: TRBD1; V: TRBV2; size: -; J: TRBJ1-2; CDR3: CASRPPQGAFTF; DNA: TGTGCCAGCAGACCCCCTCAGGGGGCGTTCACCTTC
D: TRBD1; V: TRBV2; size: -; J: TRBJ2-1; CDR3: CASSTGTGGINEQFF; DNA: TGTGCCAGCAGCACCGGGACAGGGGGGATCAATGAGCAGTTCTTC
D: -; V: TRBV5-1; size: -; J: TRBJ2-2; CDR3: CASSWGETGELFF; DNA: TGCGCCAGCAGTTGGGGGGAGACCGGGGAGCTGTTTTTT
D: -; V: TRBV11-3; size: -; J: TRBJ2-1; CDR3: CASSSGLAYNEQFF; DNA: TGTGCCAGCAGCTCGGGACTCGCCTACAATGAGCAGTTCTTC
D: TRBD1; V: TRBV6-1; size: -; J: TRBJ1-5; CDR3: CASSEWGTDQPQHF; DNA: TGTGCCAGCAGTGAATGGGGGACAGATCAGCCCCAGCATTTT
D: -; V: TRBV7-2; size: few; J: TRBJ2-7; CDR3: CASGRGQGIYEQYF; DNA: TGTGCCAGCGGCCGGGGACAAGGGATCTACGAGCAGTACTTC
D: -; V: TRBV5-4; size: -; J: TRBJ1-1; CDR3: CASSFGFRGDGAEAFF; DNA: TGTGCCAGCAGCTTCGGTTTTAGGGGTGATGGGGCTGAAGCTTTCTTT
D: TRBD2; V: TRBV4-1; size: -; J: TRBJ2-7; CDR3: CASSQELAESSYEQYF; DNA: TGCGCCAGCAGCCAAGAACTAGCGGAGAGCTCCTACGAGCAGTACTTC
D: TRBD2; V: TRBV28; size: once; J: TRBJ2-5; CDR3: CASVISGSSKTQYF; DNA: TGTGCCAGCGTTATAAGCGGGAGTTCGAAGACCCAGTACTTC
D: -; V: TRBV19; size: -; J: TRBJ2-3; CDR3: CASSIGLDTQYF; DNA: TGTGCCAGTAGTATCGGGTTGGATACGCAGTATTTT
D: TRBD1; V: TRBV6-5; size: -; J: TRBJ1-1; CDR3: CASSRQGDTEAFF; DNA: TGTGCCAGCAGTCGACAGGGTGATACTGAAGCTTTCTTT
D: TRBD2; V: TRBV6-5; size: -; J: TRBJ2-1; CDR3: CASSYSVGLAYNEQFF; DNA: TGTGCCAGCAGTTACTCAGTGGGACTAGCCTACAATGAGCAGTTCTTC
D: -; V: TRBV7-2; size: -; J: TRBJ2-2; CDR3: CASSENSPANTGELFF; DNA: TGTGCCAGCAGCGAAAACAGTCCCGCGAACACCGGGGAGCTGTTTTTT
D: -; V: TRBV25-1; size: -; J: TRBJ2-1; CDR3: CASSPGDIYNEQFF; DNA: TGTGCCAGCTCTCCGGGAGATATCTACAATGAGCAGTTCTTC
D: TRBD1; V: TRBV7-7; size: -; J: TRBJ2-5; CDR3: CASSLRDRAKMETQYF; DNA: TGTGCCAGCAGCTTACGGGACAGGGCCAAAATGGAGACCCAGTACTTC
D: TRBD1; V: TRBV4-2; size: -; J: TRBJ2-7; CDR3: CASSQEGSTGVSYEQYF; DNA: TGTGCCAGCAGCCAGGAAGGGTCAACAGGGGTCTCCTACGAGCAGTACTTC
D: -; V: TRBV6-6; size: -; J: TRBJ1-5; CDR3: CASSYSREPQHF; DNA: TGTGCCAGCAGTTACAGTCGGGAGCCCCAGCATTTT
D: -; V: TRBV5-1; size: -; J: TRBJ2-3; CDR3: CASSLDRSTDTQYF; DNA: TGCGCCAGCAGCTTGGACAGAAGCACAGATACGCAGTATTTT
D: TRBD2; V: TRBV7-3; size: -; J: TRBJ2-1; CDR3: CASSLQSGGAGNEQFF; DNA: TGTGCCAGCAGCCTCCAGAGCGGGGGCGCGGGTAATGAGCAGTTCTTC
D: TRBD2; V: TRBV7-9; size: -; J: TRBJ2-7; CDR3: CASSLGLAGAGTEQYF; DNA: TGTGCCAGCAGCTTAGGGCTAGCGGGAGCCGGGACCGAGCAGTACTTC
D: -; V: TRBV19; size: large; J: TRBJ1-2; CDR3: CASSASDSFYGYTF; DNA: TGTGCCAGTAGTGCCTCGGACAGCTTTTATGGCTACACCTTC
D: -; V: TRBV28; size: -; J: TRBJ1-2; CDR3: CASRPGQLYGYTF; DNA: TGTGCCAGCAGGCCTGGACAGCTCTATGGCTACACCTTC
D: -; V: TRBV7-8; size: once; J: TRBJ2-5; CDR3: CASSSEPYRAGRETQYF; DNA: TGTGCCAGCAGCTCTGAACCTTACAGGGCTGGTCGAGAGACCCAGTACTTC
D: -; V: TRBV9; size: -; J: TRBJ2-1; CDR3: CASSAFLGRRYNEQFF; DNA: TGTGCCAGCAGCGCCTTCCTTGGGAGACGATACAATGAGCAGTTCTTC
D: TRBD1; V: TRBV9; size: -; J: TRBJ2-7; CDR3: CASSTPPWTGKNEQYF; DNA: TGTGCCAGCAGCACCCCGCCCTGGACAGGGAAAAACGAGCAGTACTTC
D: -; V: TRBV5-6; size: -; J: TRBJ2-3; CDR3: CASSPLDSEAQYF; DNA: TGTGCCAGCAGCCCCCTCGACTCCGAGGCGCAGTATTTT
D: -; V: TRBV5-1; size: -; J: TRBJ1-1; CDR3: CASSSGQNTEAFF; DNA: TGCGCCAGCAGCTCGGGACAGAACACTGAAGCTTTCTTT
D: TRBD1; V: TRBV18; size: -; J: TRBJ1-5; CDR3: CASSPGQVGNQPQHF; DNA: TGTGCCAGCTCACCGGGACAGGTCGGGAATCAGCCCCAGCATTTT
D: TRBD2; V: TRBV5-1; size: large; J: TRBJ2-2; CDR3: CASSLTSGTHTGELFF; DNA: TGCGCCAGCAGCTTGACTAGCGGGACACACACCGGGGAGCTGTTTTTT
D: -; V: TRBV19; size: -; J: TRBJ1-1; CDR3: CASSIVRREGGSTEAFF; DNA: TGTGCCAGTAGTATAGTGCGTCGCGAGGGAGGGAGCACTGAAGCTTTCTTT
D: TRBD1; V: TRBV10-3; size: -; J: TRBJ1-1; CDR3: CAISETGDTEAFF; DNA: TGTGCCATCAGTGAGACAGGGGACACTGAAGCTTTCTTT
D: TRBD1; V: TRBV7-2; size: -; J: TRBJ2-6; CDR3: CASRKPGQGGSGANVLTF; DNA: TGTGCCAGCAGGAAACCGGGACAGGGGGGCTCTGGGGCCAACGTCCTGACTTTC
D: TRBD1; V: TRBV6-5; size: -; J: TRBJ2-5; CDR3: CASSYSGQVGETQYF; DNA: TGTGCCAGCAGTTACTCCGGACAGGTCGGAGAGACCCAGTACTTC
D: TRBD1; V: TRBV7-2; size: -; J: TRBJ1-3; CDR3: CASLGGGTGSGNTIYF; DNA: TGTGCCAGCTTAGGGGGGGGGACAGGGTCTGGAAACACCATATATTTT
D: -; V: TRBV18; size: -; J: TRBJ1-4; CDR3: CASSPSQQEKLFF; DNA: TGTGCCAGCTCACCATCACAGCAGGAAAAACTGTTTTTT
D: -; V: TRBV2; size: -; J: TRBJ2-7; CDR3: CASSQDTSYEQYF; DNA: TGTGCCAGCAGTCAGGACACTTCCTACGAGCAGTACTTC
D: -; V: TRBV9; size: -; J: TRBJ2-1; CDR3: CASSVGGETYNEQFF; DNA: TGTGCCAGCAGCGTAGGAGGAGAGACCTACAATGAGCAGTTCTTC
D: -; V: TRBV29-1; size: few; J: TRBJ2-7; CDR3: CSVEDRGPVGLEQYF; DNA: TGCAGCGTTGAAGATAGGGGTCCTGTGGGACTCGAGCAGTACTTC
D: -; V: TRBV28; size: -; J: TRBJ1-2; CDR3: CASSSIDGGRDGYTF; DNA: TGTGCCAGCAGTTCAATCGACGGGGGTCGGGATGGCTACACCTTC
D: -; V: TRBV6-6; size: once; J: TRBJ2-7; CDR3: CATLGGQGYEQYF; DNA: TGTGCCACGCTCGGGGGTCAGGGCTACGAGCAGTACTTC
D: -; V: TRBV5-1; size: -; J: TRBJ1-4; CDR3: CASSSTGGANEKLFF; DNA: TGCGCCAGCAGCTCGACCGGGGGGGCTAATGAAAAACTGTTTTTT
D: -; V: TRBV19; size: -; J: TRBJ1-5; CDR3: CASSIRSDQPQHF; DNA: TGTGCCAGTAGTATTAGGAGCGATCAGCCCCAGCATTTT
D: TRBD2; V: TRBV27; size: few; J: TRBJ2-1; CDR3: CASSPPVAGEVNEQFF; DNA: TGTGCCAGCAGTCCGCCGGTGGCGGGGGAAGTAAATGAGCAGTTCTTC
D: -; V: TRBV5-6; size: -; J: TRBJ1-2; CDR3: CASSLVDSTDLLNYGYTF; DNA: TGTGCCAGCAGCTTGGTGGACAGCACCGACCTCCTTAACTATGGCTACACCTTC
D: -; V: TRBV19; size: once; J: TRBJ1-2; CDR3: CASSMQMNRNYGYTF; DNA: TGTGCCAGTAGTATGCAAATGAACAGGAACTATGGCTACACCTTC
D: -; V: TRBV7-9; size: -; J: TRBJ2-7; CDR3: CASSLSSATGVPYEQYF; DNA: TGTGCCAGCAGCTTAAGTTCGGCAACAGGCGTTCCCTACGAGCAGTACTTC
D: -; V: TRBV15; size: -; J: TRBJ1-5; CDR3: CATSRDKGEGQPQHF; DNA: TGTGCCACCAGCAGAGATAAAGGGGAAGGTCAGCCCCAGCATTTT